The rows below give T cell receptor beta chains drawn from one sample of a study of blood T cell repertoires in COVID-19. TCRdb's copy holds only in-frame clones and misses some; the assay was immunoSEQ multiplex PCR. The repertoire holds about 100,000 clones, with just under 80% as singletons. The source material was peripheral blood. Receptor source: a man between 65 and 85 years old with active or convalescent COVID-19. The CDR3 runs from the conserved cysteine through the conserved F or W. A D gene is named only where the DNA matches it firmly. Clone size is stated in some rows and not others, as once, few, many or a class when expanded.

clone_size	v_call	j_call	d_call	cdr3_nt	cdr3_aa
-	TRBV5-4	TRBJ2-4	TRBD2	TGTGCCAGCAACCGGGATGGACTAGCGGTAAACATTCAGTACTTC	CASNRDGLAVNIQYF
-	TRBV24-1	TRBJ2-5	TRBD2	TGTGCCACCAGTGATGGGACTAGCGGGAGGGCCCTCGGGGAGACCCAGTACTTC	CATSDGTSGRALGETQYF
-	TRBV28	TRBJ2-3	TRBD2	TGTGCCAGCAGTCGGGCGGGGGCAGATACGCAGTATTTT	CASSRAGADTQYF
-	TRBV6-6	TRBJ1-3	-	TGTGCCAGCAGTTACTCACCAGGGGTAGGAAACACCATATATTTT	CASSYSPGVGNTIYF
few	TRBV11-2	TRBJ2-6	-	TGTGCCAGCAGCTTCTGGACAGGGGCCAACGTCCTGACTTTC	CASSFWTGANVLTF
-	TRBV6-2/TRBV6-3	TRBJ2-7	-	TGTGCCAGCAGTTACTCGACAGCCTCCTACGAGCAGTACTTC	CASSYSTASYEQYF
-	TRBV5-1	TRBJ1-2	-	TGCGCCAGCGGACCAGGGAATTTGGACTATGGCTACACCTTC	CASGPGNLDYGYTF
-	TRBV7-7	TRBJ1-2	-	TGTGCCAGCAGCAGAGAGGGAGCGGGGGTCTATGGCTACACCTTC	CASSREGAGVYGYTF
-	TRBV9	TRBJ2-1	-	TGTGCCAGCAGCGTAGCTAGGGAGTACAATGAGCAGTTCTTC	CASSVAREYNEQFF
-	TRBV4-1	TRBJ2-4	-	TGCGCCAGCAGCCAAGATTTTTTAGCGAACATTCAGTACTTC	CASSQDFLANIQYF
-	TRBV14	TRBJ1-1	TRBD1	TGTGCCAGCAGCCACAGGGGGCCTAACACTGAAGCTTTCTTT	CASSHRGPNTEAFF
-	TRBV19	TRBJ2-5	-	TGTGCCAGCAGCCGCGGGCGGATACACCAAGAGACCCAGTACTTC	CASSRGRIHQETQYF
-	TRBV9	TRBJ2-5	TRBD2	TGTGCCAGCAGCGTAGGCGGGTCTAGCGGGATCCAGGGGGAGACCCAGTACTTC	CASSVGGSSGIQGETQYF
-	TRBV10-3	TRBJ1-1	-	TGTGCCATCAGTGAGATGGAGGGGACCACTGAAGCTTTCTTT	CAISEMEGTTEAFF
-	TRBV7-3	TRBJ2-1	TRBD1	TGTGCCAGCAGGTCCGGGACAGGGGAAGCGAATGAGCAGTTCTTC	CASRSGTGEANEQFF
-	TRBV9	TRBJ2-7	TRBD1	TGTGCCAGCAGCATAACAGGGGCAGAGCAGTACTTC	CASSITGAEQYF
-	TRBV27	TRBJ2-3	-	TGTGCCAGCAGTTTTTATTCCTACACAGATACGCAGTATTTT	CASSFYSYTDTQYF
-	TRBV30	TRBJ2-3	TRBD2	TGTGCCTGGAGTGCCGGGACTAGCGGGAAGATGGATACGCAGTATTTT	CAWSAGTSGKMDTQYF
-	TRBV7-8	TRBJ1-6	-	TGTGCCAGCAGCTTACAGTTTTTTAATTCACCCCTCCACTTT	CASSLQFFNSPLHF
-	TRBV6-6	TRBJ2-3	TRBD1	TGTGCCAGCAGCAATCCGGGACAGGGAACAGATACGCAGTATTTT	CASSNPGQGTDTQYF
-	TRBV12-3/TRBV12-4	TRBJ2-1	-	TGTGCCAGCAGTTTAGGCGCGAACAATGAGCAGTTCTTC	CASSLGANNEQFF
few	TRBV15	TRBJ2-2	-	TGTGCCACCAGCAGAGCCAACGAAGGGCCGGCGGGGCGGACCGGGGAGCTGTTTTTT	CATSRANEGPAGRTGELFF
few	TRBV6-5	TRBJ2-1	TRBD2	TGTGCCAGCAGTTACGCGGGAGCATCAGGTGAGCAGTTCTTC	CASSYAGASGEQFF
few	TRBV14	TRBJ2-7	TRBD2	TGTGCCAGCAGCCCCCGGGACTACCTTTCCTACGAGCAGTACTTC	CASSPRDYLSYEQYF
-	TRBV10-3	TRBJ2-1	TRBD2	TGTGCCATCAGTGGGCGGGAGGGCCTAGGAAATGAGCAGTTCTTC	CAISGREGLGNEQFF
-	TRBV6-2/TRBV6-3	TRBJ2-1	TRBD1	TGTGCCAGCAGTTATATGGGGACAGGGGGCAATGAGCAGTTCTTC	CASSYMGTGGNEQFF
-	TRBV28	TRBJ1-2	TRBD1	TGTGCCAGCGATCCAGGGACAGGGGGCAGAGGCTACACCTTC	CASDPGTGGRGYTF
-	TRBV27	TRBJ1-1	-	TGTGCCAGCAGTTTATCAGCTCGAGGGCCTGAAGCTTTCTTT	CASSLSARGPEAFF
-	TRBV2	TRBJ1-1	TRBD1	TGTGCCAGCAGTGACAGGGGGTATACTGAAGCTTTCTTT	CASSDRGYTEAFF
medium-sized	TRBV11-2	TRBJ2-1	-	TGTGCCAGCAGCTACCAGTGGTTGGATGAGCAGTTCTTC	CASSYQWLDEQFF
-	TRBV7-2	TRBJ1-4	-	TGTGCCAGCAGCTTAGCGCAAACAGCAACTAATGAAAAACTGTTTTTT	CASSLAQTATNEKLFF
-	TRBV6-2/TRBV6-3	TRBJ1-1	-	TGTGCCAGCAGCCTAGAGGTCGCGAGCACTGAAGCTTTCTTT	CASSLEVASTEAFF
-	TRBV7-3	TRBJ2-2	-	TGTGCCAGCAGCTTAAACGCAGGGACGAACACCGGGGAGCTGTTTTTT	CASSLNAGTNTGELFF
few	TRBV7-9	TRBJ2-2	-	TGTGCCAGCACCGGAGGGAAAACCGGGGAGCTGTTTTTT	CASTGGKTGELFF
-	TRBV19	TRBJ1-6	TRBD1	TGTGCCAGTAGTATTCTAGGAGGGACAGGTATTTCTTCACCCCTCCACTTT	CASSILGGTGISSPLHF
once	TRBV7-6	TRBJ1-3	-	TGTGCCAGCAGCTTAGCTACGGGGATGAGCGACACCATATATTTT	CASSLATGMSDTIYF
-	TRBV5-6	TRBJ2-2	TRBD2	TGTGCCAGCAGCTCTTTAAGGGGACTAGGGGGTACCGGGGAGCTGTTTTTT	CASSSLRGLGGTGELFF
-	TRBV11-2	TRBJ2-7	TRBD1	TGTGCCAGCAGCTTTACAGGGGTTAGGCACGAGCAGTACTTC	CASSFTGVRHEQYF
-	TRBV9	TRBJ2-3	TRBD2	TGTGCCAGCAGCGTCTCCTCGGGACTAGGCCTCACAGATACGCAGTATTTT	CASSVSSGLGLTDTQYF
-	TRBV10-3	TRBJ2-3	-	TGTGCCATCAGTGAGGCAGGGGTAAGCACAGATACGCAGTATTTT	CAISEAGVSTDTQYF
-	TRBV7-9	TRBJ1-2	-	TGTGCCAGCAGCCCGAACTCGGGGGGATGGAATGGCTACACCTTC	CASSPNSGGWNGYTF
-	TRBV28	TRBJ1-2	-	TGTGCCAGCAGTTCTACCTATGGCTACACCTTC	CASSSTYGYTF
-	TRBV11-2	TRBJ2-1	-	TGTGCCGGGGCCGAGGGGGAATACAATGAGCAGTTCTTC	CAGAEGEYNEQFF
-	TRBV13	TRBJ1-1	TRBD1	TGTGCCAGCAGCCGCCAGGGGGACAGGGTAGATACTGAAGCTTTCTTT	CASSRQGDRVDTEAFF
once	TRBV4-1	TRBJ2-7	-	TGCGCCAGCAGCCTCAGACAGTCCTACGAGCAGTACTTC	CASSLRQSYEQYF
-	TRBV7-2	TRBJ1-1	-	TGTGCCAGCAGCTTAGCGTTCAAATATGGGGGAGGAGGCACTGAAGCTTTCTTT	CASSLAFKYGGGGTEAFF
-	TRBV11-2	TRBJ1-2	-	TGTGCCAGCAGCTTAGATCCGGGTGCTAACTATGGCTACACCTTC	CASSLDPGANYGYTF
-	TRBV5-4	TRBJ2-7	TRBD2	TGTGCCAGCAGCTTGGGGCTAGCGGAAGATTACGAGCAGTACTTC	CASSLGLAEDYEQYF
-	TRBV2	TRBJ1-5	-	TGTGCCAGCAGTGAATGGCTCAATCAGCCCCAGCATTTT	CASSEWLNQPQHF
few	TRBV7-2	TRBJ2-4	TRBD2	TGTGCCAGCAGCCCGGGACTAGCGGTTCAGTACTTC	CASSPGLAVQYF
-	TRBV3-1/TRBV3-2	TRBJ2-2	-	TGTGCCAGCAGCCAAGCGGGGTACACCGGGGAGCTGTTTTTT	CASSQAGYTGELFF